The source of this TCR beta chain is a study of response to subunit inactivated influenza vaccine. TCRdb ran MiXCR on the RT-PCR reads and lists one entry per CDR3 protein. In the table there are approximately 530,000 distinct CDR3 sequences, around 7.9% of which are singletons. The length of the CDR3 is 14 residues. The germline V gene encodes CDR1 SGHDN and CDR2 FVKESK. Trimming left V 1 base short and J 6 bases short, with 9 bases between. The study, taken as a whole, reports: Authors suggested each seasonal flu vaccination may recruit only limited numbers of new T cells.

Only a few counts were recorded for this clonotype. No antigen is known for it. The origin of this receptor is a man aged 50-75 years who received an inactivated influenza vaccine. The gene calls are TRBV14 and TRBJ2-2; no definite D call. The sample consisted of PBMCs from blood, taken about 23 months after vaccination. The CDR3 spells CASSQAPNAGELFF. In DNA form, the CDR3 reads TGTGCCAGCAGCCAAGCACCTAACGCCGGGGAGCTGTTTTTT.